These T cell receptor beta chains were read from a single sample in a study of shared clonotypes between healthy human individuals. Sequenced by immunoSEQ multiplex PCR; TCRdb stores in-frame clones only, minus some. The repertoire holds around 1.1 million clones, with approximately 78% as singletons. Sequenced sample: memory CD4+ T cells from PBMCs. Source of these receptors: a man between 18 and 35 years old in good health. Some clones in this sample may be carry-over from other donors' samples. CDR3s leave out the opening cysteine and the closing phenylalanine or tryptophan. The order of the fields is D gene, V gene, J gene, CDR3 length, CDR3 protein. A D gene is named only where the DNA matches it firmly.

>TRBD1|TRBV9|TRBJ2-5|14
ASSVATTGGLKTQY
>TRBD1|TRBV30|TRBJ1-2|11
AWGGTGLYGYT
>TRBD2|TRBV7-2|TRBJ2-1|15
ASSLIWTSGRGNEQF
>TRBD1|TRBV5-4|TRBJ2-5|14
ASSQESQGAGETQY
>NA|TRBV28|TRBJ2-3|12
ASSPTTRTDTQY
>NA|TRBV4-3|TRBJ1-1|13
ASSQDLGEWTEAF
>TRBD1|TRBV27|TRBJ2-3|13
ASSSPGTGDVEQY
>NA|TRBV6-5|TRBJ2-5|14
ASSYSISGIQETQY
>TRBD1|TRBV7-9|TRBJ1-1|11
ASRGGQGTEAF
>TRBD1|TRBV7-2|TRBJ1-5|12
ASSPAGGGQSQH
>TRBD1|TRBV7-2|TRBJ1-2|12
ASSRGQGARGYT
>TRBD2|TRBV2|TRBJ2-1|14
ASSRYLAGAYNEQF
>TRBD2|TRBV11-2|TRBJ2-5|17
ASSFGRGPGLAGSETQY
>NA|TRBV2|TRBJ1-5|11
ATQTAPGQPQH
>NA|TRBV28|TRBJ1-2|12
ASSTSTDSYGYT
>TRBD2|TRBV7-3|TRBJ2-1|15
ASSLTPSRLARPEQF
>NA|TRBV28|TRBJ1-5|13
ASSVGWGGNQPQH
>TRBD1|TRBV18|TRBJ2-1|12
ASSPGQSYNEQF
>NA|TRBV27|TRBJ1-1|13
ASSLGRLMNTEAF
>TRBD2|TRBV7-2|TRBJ2-1|14
ASSLVGTSGSDEQF
>TRBD2|TRBV6-1|TRBJ2-4|10
ATTGTSTIQY
>NA|TRBV5-1|TRBJ2-1|14
ASSPGQVAVYNEQF
>NA|TRBV27|TRBJ1-1|13
ASSINREMNTEAF
>NA|TRBV27|TRBJ2-3|13
ASSLRGRRTDTQY
>NA|TRBV5-8|TRBJ2-3|12
ASSDGVITDTQY
>TRBD1|TRBV6-5|TRBJ2-7|13
ASSQRGQGRTEQY
>NA|TRBV29-1|TRBJ2-1|13
SVLRRRDVGNEQF
>NA|TRBV5-1|TRBJ2-2|13
ASSPRQTKGGELF
>TRBD1|TRBV2|TRBJ2-4|12
ASDRADIRPPKY
>TRBD2|TRBV14|TRBJ2-1|16
ASSQESLAGGSYNEQF
>NA|TRBV4-1|TRBJ2-6|14
ASSHGGDSGANVLT
>TRBD2|TRBV7-2|TRBJ2-3|12
ASSPGLAVDTQC
>NA|TRBV18|TRBJ1-5|11
ASSPGLDQPQH
>TRBD2|TRBV7-4|TRBJ2-7|12
ASSLTSPTYEQY
>NA|TRBV30|TRBJ2-5|9
AWHTQETQY
>NA|TRBV4-1|TRBJ2-1|14
ASSQASGSRFGEQF
>TRBD1|TRBV20-1|TRBJ1-2|9
SARDRTGAE
>NA|TRBV5-4|TRBJ1-1|12
ASSLSQANTEAF
>NA|TRBV6-5|TRBJ1-4|12
ASKRGATNEKLF
>NA|TRBV28|TRBJ2-7|12
ASSLNGGAHEQY
>NA|TRBV6-5|TRBJ2-1|9
ASRDSSREF
>NA|TRBV20-1|TRBJ2-3|8
SATGYTQY
>NA|TRBV2|TRBJ2-7|13
ASRTYRGANYEQY
>TRBD2|TRBV28|TRBJ2-1|14
ASSLWGLAAYNEQF
>NA|TRBV5-6|TRBJ2-1|13
ASRLRAGRGNEQF
>NA|TRBV6-6|TRBJ2-6|14
ASSLESGLRANVLT
>NA|TRBV5-1|TRBJ1-1|12
ASSLGQGNAEAF
>NA|TRBV30|TRBJ2-1|10
AWSTGYNEQF
>NA|TRBV5-6|TRBJ2-7|11
ASSLVPGQPSN
>TRBD2|TRBV10-3|TRBJ2-4|14
AISESRGEGWNIQY
>NA|TRBV7-3|TRBJ2-1|11
ASSINPTAGKF
>TRBD2|TRBV6-5|TRBJ2-1|13
ASRLAGASYNEQF
>NA|TRBV30|TRBJ2-3|12
AWSARTLTDTQY
>NA|TRBV11-2|TRBJ2-3|12
ASTVGFSTDTQY
>TRBD1|TRBV6-5|TRBJ1-1|11
ASSLGQVTEAF
>NA|TRBV29-1|TRBJ2-7|12
SVIGRGRQAEQY
>NA|TRBV7-3|TRBJ2-2|13
ASSVQAQNTGELF
>NA|TRBV19|TRBJ2-6|12
ASSMLSGANVLT
>TRBD1|TRBV19|TRBJ2-7|10
ASSRGLYEQY
>NA|TRBV4-1|TRBJ2-3|12
ASSQEPGTDTQY